The clone carrying this TCR beta chain has at least ten counts. The antigen is not known. The CDR3 covers 16 residues. V dropped 1 base and J dropped 4; count of bases not matched to a gene: 9. Germline V gives CDR1 DFQATT, CDR2 SNEGSKA (reference sequence). TCRdb reanalysed the multiplex PCR reads using MiXCR and keeps one entry per CDR3 protein. The table records about 110,000 distinct CDR3 sequences, around 30% of them present only once. The data originate from a study of breast tumors, draining lymph nodes, adjacent tissues. Axillary draining lymph nodes of breast cancer patients supplied the node samples. Study-level findings and limits: Tumors had less TCR diversity than lymph nodes, more than nontumor tissue. Tumor and nontumor repertoires were significantly more similar in luminal-like than in basal-like breast cancer.

This chain uses TRBV20-1 with TRBJ2-1, with 8 nucleotides matching TRBD2. The sample was axillary lymph node tissue. The TCR sequence derives from a female donor with breast cancer. Some clones in this sample may be carry-over from other donors' samples. CDR3 sequence reads: CSARGGAGVAYNEQFF. The CDR3 bases are TGCAGTGCTAGAGGAGGAGCGGGGGTAGCGTACAATGAGCAGTTCTTC.